Listed below are T cell receptor beta chains from one sample, sequenced in a study of neurological immune-mediated disorders. TCRdb called the 5' RACE reads again in MiXCR, with one record for every CDR3 protein. The sample gives 15,000 to 20,000 distinct CDR3 sequences, about 2.6% of which show up once; 5.5% is in the top ten. Sequenced sample: PBMCs. The origin of the receptors is a young woman with multiple sclerosis. Both conserved end residues are part of each CDR3. The D gene is left open where the match is weak. Size is omitted from some rows. Given values are once, few, many or a class for expanded clones.

j_call | clone_size | v_call | d_call | cdr3_aa | cdr3_nt
TRBJ2-5 | many | TRBV12-3/TRBV12-4 | TRBD2 | CASSSSGRFFGETQYF | TGTGCCAGCAGTAGTAGCGGGAGATTCTTTGGGGAGACCCAGTACTTC
TRBJ2-3 | many | TRBV4-1 | - | CASSPLGGLRTDTQYF | TGCGCCAGCAGCCCTTTAGGGGGGTTACGCACAGATACGCAGTATTTT
TRBJ2-3 | medium-sized | TRBV12-3/TRBV12-4 | - | CASSPGTDTQYF | TGTGCCAGCAGTCCAGGCACAGATACGCAGTATTTT
TRBJ1-2 | many | TRBV9 | - | CASSVQGTSYGYTF | TGTGCCAGCAGCGTACAGGGTACCAGCTATGGCTACACCTTC
TRBJ1-5 | few | TRBV12-3/TRBV12-4 | TRBD1 | CASRGKAGGQPQHF | TGTGCCAGCCGCGGGAAGGCAGGGGGTCAGCCCCAGCATTTT
TRBJ2-1 | many | TRBV7-9 | TRBD2 | CASSGASGSSSYNEQFF | TGTGCCAGCAGCGGGGCTAGCGGGTCGAGCTCCTACAATGAGCAGTTCTTC
TRBJ1-5 | many | TRBV10-3 | - | CAIAGGNQPQHF | TGTGCCATCGCGGGGGGGAATCAGCCCCAGCATTTT
TRBJ1-1 | many | TRBV20-1 | - | CSARDFVSSLGNTEAFF | TGCAGTGCTAGAGATTTCGTCAGTTCCTTGGGGAACACTGAAGCTTTCTTT
TRBJ1-2 | medium-sized | TRBV10-3 | TRBD1 | CAITRARGPYGYTF | TGTGCCATCACCCGAGCCAGGGGGCCATATGGCTACACCTTC
TRBJ1-1 | many | TRBV5-1 | - | CASSGGYTEAFF | TGCGCCAGCTCGGGGGGGTACACTGAAGCTTTCTTT
TRBJ1-1 | many | TRBV7-9 | - | CASRDGLNTEAFF | TGTGCCAGCAGGGACGGCTTGAACACTGAAGCTTTCTTT
TRBJ2-2 | many | TRBV5-1 | - | CASSRSAGELFF | TGCGCCAGCAGCCGTAGCGCCGGGGAGCTGTTTTTT
TRBJ2-2 | many | TRBV12-3/TRBV12-4 | - | CASSLVWGQGTGELFF | TGTGCCAGCAGTTTAGTTTGGGGGCAGGGGACCGGGGAGCTGTTTTTT
TRBJ2-5 | many | TRBV20-1 | - | CSADSGLRETQYF | TGCAGTGCTGATTCGGGCCTCCGAGAGACCCAGTACTTC
TRBJ2-6 | medium-sized | TRBV20-1 | - | CSADYRLTGANVLTF | TGCAGTGCCGACTACAGGTTGACTGGGGCCAACGTCCTGACTTTC
TRBJ2-1 | many | TRBV15 | TRBD2 | CATSRDTSGSLSSYNEQFF | TGTGCCACCAGCAGAGATACTAGCGGGAGCTTATCATCCTACAATGAGCAGTTCTTC
TRBJ2-2 | many | TRBV5-1 | TRBD2 | CASSHRAGSTGELFF | TGCGCCAGCAGCCACCGAGCGGGATCTACCGGGGAGCTGTTTTTT
TRBJ1-5 | - | TRBV6-5 | TRBD1 | CASSRTWDRGGNQPQNF | TGTGCCAGCAGTCGAACCTGGGACAGGGGGGGAAATCAGCCCCAGAATTTT
TRBJ2-2 | many | TRBV24-1 | - | CATSDSRGPGELFF | TGTGCCACCAGTGATTCTCGGGGACCCGGGGAGCTGTTTTTT
TRBJ2-5 | many | TRBV10-3 | TRBD1 | CAISEIDREETQYF | TGTGCCATCTCGGAAATTGACAGGGAAGAGACCCAGTACTTC
TRBJ1-1 | many | TRBV12-3/TRBV12-4 | - | CASSPRDGGRAFF | TGTGCCAGCAGCCCTCGGGATGGAGGTAGAGCTTTCTTT
TRBJ2-2 | few | TRBV7-6 | TRBD2 | CASTPGGAGTGELFF | TGTGCCAGCACCCCGGGGGGGGCGGGCACCGGGGAGCTGTTTTTT
TRBJ1-1 | many | TRBV7-3 | - | CASSVLGNTEAFF | TGTGCCAGCAGCGTTCTTGGTAACACTGAAGCTTTCTTT
TRBJ1-6 | many | TRBV20-1 | - | CSARPSREVYNSPLHF | TGCAGTGCTAGACCATCCCGGGAGGTTTATAATTCACCCCTCCACTTT
TRBJ1-2 | many | TRBV18 | - | CASSQSRGMGDGYTF | TGTGCCAGCTCACAATCCAGGGGCATGGGCGATGGCTACACCTTC
TRBJ2-5 | many | TRBV20-1 | TRBD1 | CSASGQGTWETQYF | TGCAGTGCCAGCGGACAGGGGACTTGGGAGACCCAGTACTTC
TRBJ2-3 | medium-sized | TRBV7-2 | TRBD1 | CASSSWTGGTDTQYF | TGTGCCAGCAGCTCTTGGACAGGGGGCACAGATACGCAGTATTTT
TRBJ1-4 | many | TRBV15 | - | CATSRDRQGGEKLFF | TGTGCCACCAGCAGAGATCGGCAGGGTGGAGAAAAACTGTTTTTT
TRBJ1-1 | many | TRBV12-3/TRBV12-4 | TRBD1 | CASSFLGGPEAFF | TGTGCCAGCAGTTTTTTAGGGGGCCCTGAAGCTTTCTTT
TRBJ2-7 | many | TRBV9 | - | CASSVGGVSYEQYF | TGTGCCAGCAGCGTGGGGGGAGTCTCCTACGAGCAGTACTTC
TRBJ1-3 | many | TRBV7-9 | - | CASSLVASGAGNTIYF | TGTGCCAGCAGCTTAGTCGCTTCAGGGGCTGGAAACACCATATATTTT
TRBJ2-5 | many | TRBV11-2 | TRBD2 | CASSPRWSGGFKETQYF | TGTGCCAGCAGCCCCCGGTGGAGCGGGGGGTTTAAAGAGACCCAGTACTTC
TRBJ2-7 | many | TRBV28 | - | CASSSTVPSYEQYF | TGTGCCAGCAGTTCTACAGTTCCGTCCTACGAGCAGTACTTC
TRBJ2-1 | many | TRBV7-9 | - | CASSFIGAQKNEQFF | TGTGCCAGCAGCTTTATAGGGGCGCAGAAGAATGAGCAGTTCTTC
TRBJ1-1 | - | TRBV20-1 | - | CSARAQPNTEAFF | TGCAGTGCTAGGGCCCAGCCAAACACTGAAGCTTTCTTT
TRBJ2-3 | many | TRBV5-1 | TRBD2 | CASSREAGGPRDTQYF | TGCGCCAGCAGCCGAGAAGCGGGAGGGCCGAGAGATACGCAGTATTTT
TRBJ2-2 | many | TRBV24-1 | - | CATSALGVNTGELFF | TGTGCCACCAGTGCGTTGGGGGTGAACACCGGGGAGCTGTTTTTT
TRBJ1-2 | - | TRBV10-3 | - | CAISESTRGSGYTF | TGTGCCATCAGTGAGTCGACTCGGGGTTCTGGCTACACCTTC
TRBJ2-5 | many | TRBV20-1 | TRBD2 | CGGTSGLQETQYF | TGCGGCGGGACTAGCGGTCTCCAAGAGACCCAGTACTTC
TRBJ1-1 | many | TRBV20-1 | - | CSASKAGFAEAFF | TGCAGTGCTAGTAAGGCGGGGTTTGCTGAAGCTTTCTTT
TRBJ1-5 | medium-sized | TRBV29-1 | TRBD1 | CSVEVQGDSNQPQHF | TGCAGCGTTGAGGTCCAGGGGGATAGCAATCAGCCCCAGCATTTT
TRBJ2-3 | many | TRBV27 | - | CASSTTDTQYF | TGTGCCAGCAGTACAACAGATACGCAGTATTTT
TRBJ1-6 | many | TRBV7-8 | - | CASSSNYNSPLHF | TGTGCCAGCAGCTCTAATTATAATTCACCCCTCCACTTT
TRBJ2-7 | many | TRBV6-6 | - | CASSYSGPNEQYF | TGTGCCAGCAGTTACTCCGGACCTAACGAGCAGTACTTC
TRBJ2-7 | many | TRBV18 | - | CASSPRAGAYEQYF | TGTGCCAGCTCACCACGCGCAGGGGCCTACGAGCAGTACTTC
TRBJ1-1 | - | TRBV20-1 | - | CSARVRANTEAFF | TGCAGTGCTAGAGTAAGGGCGAACACTGAAGCTTTCTTT
TRBJ2-3 | medium-sized | TRBV5-1 | - | CASSLGPSTDTQYF | TGCGCCAGCAGCTTAGGGCCTAGCACAGATACGCAGTATTTT
TRBJ1-1 | many | TRBV20-1 | - | CSARDPHANTEAFF | TGCAGTGCTAGAGATCCTCACGCGAACACTGAAGCTTTCTTT
TRBJ1-2 | many | TRBV7-6 | - | CASSSGTPNYGYTF | TGTGCCAGCAGCTCCGGGACACCTAACTATGGCTACACCTTC
TRBJ1-4 | many | TRBV12-3/TRBV12-4 | TRBD1 | CASSSPDRGLDEKLFF | TGTGCCAGCAGTTCCCCGGACAGGGGGCTAGATGAAAAACTGTTTTTT
TRBJ2-1 | many | TRBV5-1 | TRBD2 | CASSLASGSSYNEQFF | TGCGCCAGCAGCTTGGCTAGCGGGAGCTCCTACAATGAGCAGTTCTTC
TRBJ2-1 | many | TRBV20-1 | TRBD1 | CSARDMTGGLDEQFF | TGCAGTGCTAGAGATATGACAGGGGGCCTCGATGAGCAGTTCTTC
TRBJ1-1 | many | TRBV12-3/TRBV12-4 | - | CASRPMGTVYQAFF | TGTGCCAGCAGGCCGATGGGAACCGTTTATCAGGCTTTCTTT
TRBJ1-3 | many | TRBV3-1 | - | CASSWDINSGNTIYF | TGTGCCAGCAGCTGGGACATCAACTCTGGAAACACCATATATTTT